This entry lists 15 T cell receptor beta chains sequenced from one sample in a study of control samples from healthy donors and cancer patients. Assay used: immunoSEQ multiplex PCR; TCRdb lists only in-frame clones, some missing. Here the sample spans roughly 98,000 clones, roughly four fifths being singletons. Sequenced sample: blood. The receptors were gathered from a woman aged 55-70 years in good health.

The chain couples TRBV5-1 to TRBJ2-1, with TRBD2 as a possible D gene (5 bases). V lost 3 bases and J lost 10, with 8 bases in between. Germline CDR1 reads SGHRS; CDR2 reads YFSETQ. CDR3 length: 11 amino acids. CDR3 coding DNA: TGCGCCAGCAGCTACGAGCGGGAGCAGTTCTTC. Amino acids: CASSYEREQFF.

The rearrangement joins TRBV3-1 (or the pseudogene TRBV3-2) to TRBJ2-1; TRBD2 might be the D (6 bases). Germline assignment: CDR1 LGHDT and CDR2 YNNKEL (reference sequence). Trimming took 1 base from V and 2 from J, leaving 12 bases between them. The CDR3 runs 16 residues. This chain's CDR3 is CASSQGGGAPYNEQFF. The CDR3 nucleotides read TGTGCCAGCAGCCAAGGCGGCGGGGCACCCTACAATGAGCAGTTCTTC.

The chain carries TRBV10-3 and TRBJ2-1, with a possible D match to TRBD1 (6 bases). The CDR3 runs to 14 residues. From germline, CDR1 is ENHRY and CDR2 SYGVKD. With 7 bases removed from V and 5 bases from J, the gap between germline ends came to 15 bases. Here the CDR3 DNA reads TGTGCCATCAAGCCCCTTGAGGGGGACAATGAGCAGTTCTTC. Its protein is CAIKPLEGDNEQFF.

The V and J genes are TRBV5-1 and TRBJ1-1, with no clear D. Trimming removed 2 bases at V and 0 bases at J, with 17 bases between. The CDR3 spans 17 residues. The V gene's germline CDR1 is SGHRS and CDR2 YFSETQ. The chain's CDR3 is CASSLIPSDLMNTEAFF. In DNA form, the CDR3 reads TGCGCCAGCAGCTTAATCCCGTCGGACCTTATGAACACTGAAGCTTTCTTT.

This clone was recorded once. The chain has TRBV19 and TRBJ2-7; 8 bases map to TRBD2. The CDR3 is 14 residues long. Germline V lookup: CDR1 LNHDA, CDR2 SQIVND (reference sequence). After removal of 4 bases from V and 6 bases from J, the junction contained 8 bases not matched to a gene. CDR3 loop: CASSTGGASGEQYF. The CDR3 nucleotides are TGTGCCAGTAGTACCGGGGGGGCTTCAGGCGAGCAGTACTTC.

The chain links TRBV6-5 to TRBJ2-1; TRBD1 agrees at 7 bases. J gave up 4 bases and V 4 bases, and 1 base lay outside the gene matches. Germline assignment: CDR1 MNHEY and CDR2 SVGAGI. The CDR3 loop spans 13 amino acids. CDR3 in DNA: TGTGCCAGCAGTTGGGGACAGTACAATGAGCAGTTCTTC. It codes for CASSWGQYNEQFF.

The chain joins TRBV5-4 to TRBJ1-2; TRBD1 is a possible D gene (6 bases). Germline CDR1 and CDR2: SGHNT and YYREEE (reference sequence). CDR3 size: 15 residues. The germline V and J ends were trimmed by 5 bases and 3 bases, with 17 bases remaining between them. The CDR3: CASRSDRTVYYGYTF. DNA for the CDR3: TGTGCCAGCAGGAGTGACCGGACAGTTTACTATGGCTACACCTTC.

This clone was seen only once. This chain connects TRBV5-1 to TRBJ2-7, with 11 bases fitting TRBD2. The V gene's germline CDR1 is SGHRS and CDR2 YFSETQ. The CDR3 has 16 residues. J gave up 2 bases and V 4 bases, and 8 bases lay outside the gene matches. The CDR3 region is CASSPALAGGAYEQYF. Written as DNA, the CDR3 is TGCGCCAGCAGCCCCGCCCTAGCGGGGGGCGCCTACGAGCAGTACTTC.

The chain uses TRBV6-5 and TRBJ1-6, with unresolved D. V lost 5 bases and J lost 9, with 17 bases in between. CDR1 and CDR2 from the germline V gene are MNHEY and SVGAGI. CDR3 length equals 15 residues. Here the CDR3 reads CASSRDSGSGSPLHF. As DNA, the CDR3 is TGTGCCAGCAGTAGGGATTCGGGGTCCGGTTCACCCCTCCACTTT.

The chain carries TRBV4-1 and TRBJ1-6, with D maybe TRBD1 (6 bases). CDR1 and CDR2 (germline): MGHRA, YSYEKL. The V and J ends lost 3 bases and 9 bases respectively, with 15 bases between them. The CDR3 spans 15 residues. The CDR3 sequence is CASSQGGALGSPLHF. Here the CDR3 DNA reads TGCGCCAGCAGCCAGGGGGGGGCTCTAGGTTCACCCCTCCACTTT.

V is TRBV28 and J is TRBJ2-5, with 13 bases matching TRBD2. V dropped 3 bases and J dropped 1; count of bases not matched to a gene: 11. Germline-derived CDR1 and CDR2 are MDHEN and SYDVKM. The CDR3 is 19 residues long. CDR3 bases: TGTGCCAGCAGTTTTCAACCGTCGGGACTAGCGGGGACCCAAGAGACCCAGTACTTC. It specifies CASSFQPSGLAGTQETQYF.

The chain couples TRBV18 to TRBJ1-1; D remains unclear. Germline V gene lookup returns CDR1 KGHSH and CDR2 LQKENI. Trimming cost V 2 bases and J 1 base, with 11 bases left between them. The CDR3 is 15 amino acids. The DNA of the CDR3 is TGTGCCAGCTCACCAAGGCAAGGGTCGAACACTGAAGCTTTCTTT. It specifies CASSPRQGSNTEAFF.

J is TRBJ2-3 and V is TRBV10-1; tentatively, D is TRBD2 (7 bases). Trimming took off 3 bases at V and 5 bases at J, with 12 bases between the two ends. The CDR3 loop spans 14 amino acids. CDR1 is WNHNN and CDR2 is SYGVQD in the germline V gene (reference sequence). The chain's CDR3 is CASSDRGARDTQYF. CDR3 in DNA: TGCGCCAGCAGTGATCGGGGGGCCAGAGATACGCAGTATTTT.

This clone was found a few times. V and J are TRBV10-1 and TRBJ2-7, with a tentative D call TRBD2 (6 bases). Trimming pared 3 bases from V and 7 bases from J, leaving 16 bases between. This CDR3 spans 14 amino acids. Germline CDR1 is WNHNN and CDR2 is SYGVQD (reference sequence). CDR3 bases: TGCGCCAGCAGTGATAGGGAGGAGCCAGGGGAGCAGTACTTC. Translated: CASSDREEPGEQYF.

The chain has TRBV11-2 and TRBJ1-2; D unresolved. The CDR3 contains 12 residues. Germline V gene lookup returns CDR1 SGHAT and CDR2 FQNNGV. V shed 2 bases and J shed 4 bases, with 5 bases lying between them. CDR3 protein: CASSLLGYGYTF. In DNA form, the CDR3 reads TGTGCCAGCAGCTTATTAGGCTATGGCTACACCTTC.